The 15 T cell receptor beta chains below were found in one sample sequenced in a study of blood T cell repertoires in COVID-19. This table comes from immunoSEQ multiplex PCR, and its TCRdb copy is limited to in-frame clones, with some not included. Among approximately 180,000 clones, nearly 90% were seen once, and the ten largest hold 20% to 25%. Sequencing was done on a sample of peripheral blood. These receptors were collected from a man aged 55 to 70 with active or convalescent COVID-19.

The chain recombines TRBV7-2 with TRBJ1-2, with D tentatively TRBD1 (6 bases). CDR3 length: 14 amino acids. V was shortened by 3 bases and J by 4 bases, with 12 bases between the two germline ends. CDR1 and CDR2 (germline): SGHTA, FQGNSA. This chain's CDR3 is CASSFRDTLYGYTF. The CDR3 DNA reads TGTGCCAGCAGCTTCCGGGACACCCTCTATGGCTACACCTTC.

CDR3 nucleotide sequence: TGTGCCAGCAGTTTAACGCTTCAGGATACGCAGTATTTT. This codes for CASSLTLQDTQYF. The chain is built from TRBV27 and TRBJ2-3; D is ambiguous. The CDR3 runs 13 residues. Looked up from germline, CDR1 is MNHEY and CDR2 is SMNVEV (reference sequence). V dropped 2 bases and J dropped 6 bases, with 9 bases sitting between them.

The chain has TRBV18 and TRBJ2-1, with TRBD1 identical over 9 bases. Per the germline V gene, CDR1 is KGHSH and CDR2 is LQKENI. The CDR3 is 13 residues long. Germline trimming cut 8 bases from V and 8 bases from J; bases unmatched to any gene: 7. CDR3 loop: CASSRDRVDEQFF. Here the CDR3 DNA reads TGTGCCAGCAGCCGGGACAGGGTCGATGAGCAGTTCTTC.

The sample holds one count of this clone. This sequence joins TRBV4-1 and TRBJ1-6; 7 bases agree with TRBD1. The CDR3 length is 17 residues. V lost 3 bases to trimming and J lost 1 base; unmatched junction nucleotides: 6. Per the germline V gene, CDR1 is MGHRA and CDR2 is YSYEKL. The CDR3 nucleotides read TGCGCCAGCAGCCAGCCCACAGGGGCATCCTATAATTCACCCCTCCACTTT. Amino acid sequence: CASSQPTGASYNSPLHF.

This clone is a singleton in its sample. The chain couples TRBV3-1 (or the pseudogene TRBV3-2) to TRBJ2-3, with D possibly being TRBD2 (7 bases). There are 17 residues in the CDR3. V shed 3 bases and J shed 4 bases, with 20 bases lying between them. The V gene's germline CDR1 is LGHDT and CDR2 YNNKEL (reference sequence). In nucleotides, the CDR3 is TGTGCCAGCAGCCATCCCCGACTGGGGGGGGCGGCAGATACGCAGTATTTT. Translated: CASSHPRLGGAADTQYF.

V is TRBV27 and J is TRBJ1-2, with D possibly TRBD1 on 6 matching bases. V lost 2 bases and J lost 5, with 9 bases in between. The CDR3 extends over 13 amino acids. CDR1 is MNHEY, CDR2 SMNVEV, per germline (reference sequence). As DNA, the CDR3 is TGTGCCAGCAGTTTAACAGGGAAGTATGGCTACACCTTC. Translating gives CASSLTGKYGYTF.

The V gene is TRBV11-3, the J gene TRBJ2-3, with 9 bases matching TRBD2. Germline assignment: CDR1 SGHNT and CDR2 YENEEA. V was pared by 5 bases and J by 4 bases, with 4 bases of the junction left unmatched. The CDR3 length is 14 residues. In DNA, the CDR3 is TGTGCCAGCAGCCGAGCGGGGGGCCCAGATACGCAGTATTTT. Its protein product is CASSRAGGPDTQYF.

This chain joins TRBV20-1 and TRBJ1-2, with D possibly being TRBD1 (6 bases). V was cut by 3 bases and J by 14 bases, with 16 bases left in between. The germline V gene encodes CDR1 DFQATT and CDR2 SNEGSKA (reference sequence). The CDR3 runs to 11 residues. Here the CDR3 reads CSASDRQAETF. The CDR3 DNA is TGCAGTGCTAGCGATCGACAGGCGGAAACCTTC.

The CDR3 loop reads CASSEFVSGQPQHF. The CDR3, as DNA: TGCGCCAGCAGTGAGTTCGTCAGCGGTCAGCCCCAGCATTTT. This chain uses TRBV10-2 with TRBJ1-5; the D is unclear. CDR1 and CDR2 from the germline V gene are WSHSY and SAAADI. V lost 1 base to trimming and J lost 6 bases, with 10 bases between them. The CDR3 extends over 14 amino acids.

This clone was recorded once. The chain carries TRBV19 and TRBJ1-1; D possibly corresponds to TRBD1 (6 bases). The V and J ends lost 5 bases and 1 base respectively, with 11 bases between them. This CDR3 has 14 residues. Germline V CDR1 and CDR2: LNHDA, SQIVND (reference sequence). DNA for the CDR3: TGTGCCAGTAGTTTGAGGACAGAGAACACTGAAGCTTTCTTT. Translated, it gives CASSLRTENTEAFF.

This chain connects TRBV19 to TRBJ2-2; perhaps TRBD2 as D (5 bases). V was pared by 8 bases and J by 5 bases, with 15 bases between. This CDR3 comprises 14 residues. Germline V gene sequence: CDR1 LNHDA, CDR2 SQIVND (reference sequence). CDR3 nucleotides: TGTGCCAGTTCAAAGGGAGCATTAACCGGGGAGCTGTTTTTT. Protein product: CASSKGALTGELFF.

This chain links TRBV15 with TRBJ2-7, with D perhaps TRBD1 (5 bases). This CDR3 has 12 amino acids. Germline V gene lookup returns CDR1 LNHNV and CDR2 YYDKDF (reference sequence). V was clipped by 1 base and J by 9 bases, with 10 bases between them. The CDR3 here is CATSRVQGAQYF. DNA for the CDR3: TGTGCCACCAGCAGAGTTCAAGGGGCGCAGTACTTC.

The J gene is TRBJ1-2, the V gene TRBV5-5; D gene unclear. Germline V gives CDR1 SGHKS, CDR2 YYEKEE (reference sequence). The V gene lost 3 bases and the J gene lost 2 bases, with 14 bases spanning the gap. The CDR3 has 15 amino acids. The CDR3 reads CASSSAPAGNYGYTF. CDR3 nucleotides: TGTGCCAGCAGCTCCGCCCCCGCGGGGAACTATGGCTACACCTTC. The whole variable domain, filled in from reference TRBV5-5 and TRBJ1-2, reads DAGVTQSPTHLIKTRGQQVTLRCSPISGHKSVSWYQQVLGQGPQFIFQYYEKEERGRGNFPDRFSARQFPNYSSELNVNALLLGDSALYLCASSSAPAGNYGYTFGSGTRLTVV.

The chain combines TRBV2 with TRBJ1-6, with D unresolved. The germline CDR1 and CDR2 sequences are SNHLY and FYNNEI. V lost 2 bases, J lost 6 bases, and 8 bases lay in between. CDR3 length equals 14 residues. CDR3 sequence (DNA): TGTGCCAGCAGTGAATTTATCGTTAATTCACCCCTCCACTTT. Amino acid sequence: CASSEFIVNSPLHF.

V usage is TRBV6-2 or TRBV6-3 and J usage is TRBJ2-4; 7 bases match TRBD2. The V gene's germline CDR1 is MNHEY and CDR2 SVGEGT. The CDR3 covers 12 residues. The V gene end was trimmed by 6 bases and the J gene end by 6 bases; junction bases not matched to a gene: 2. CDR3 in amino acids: CASSPGGNIQYF. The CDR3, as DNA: TGTGCCAGCAGCCCGGGGGGAAACATTCAGTACTTC.